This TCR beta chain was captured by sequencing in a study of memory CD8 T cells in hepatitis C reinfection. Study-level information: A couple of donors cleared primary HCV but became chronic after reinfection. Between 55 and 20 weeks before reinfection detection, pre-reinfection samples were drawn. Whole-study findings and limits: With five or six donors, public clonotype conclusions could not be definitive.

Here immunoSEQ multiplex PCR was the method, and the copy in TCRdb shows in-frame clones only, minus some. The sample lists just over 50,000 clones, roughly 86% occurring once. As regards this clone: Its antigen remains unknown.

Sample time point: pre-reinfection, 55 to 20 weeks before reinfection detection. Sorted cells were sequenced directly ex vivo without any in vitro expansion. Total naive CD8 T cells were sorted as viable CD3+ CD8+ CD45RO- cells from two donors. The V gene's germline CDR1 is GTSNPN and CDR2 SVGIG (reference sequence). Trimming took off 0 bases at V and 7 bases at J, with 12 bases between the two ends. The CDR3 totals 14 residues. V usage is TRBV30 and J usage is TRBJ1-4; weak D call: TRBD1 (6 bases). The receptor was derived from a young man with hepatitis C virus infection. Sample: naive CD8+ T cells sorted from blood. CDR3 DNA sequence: TGTGCCTGGAGTGTAATGGGGGCCGGTGAAAAACTGTTTTTT. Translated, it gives CAWSVMGAGEKLFF.